This T cell receptor (beta chain) was documented in a study of CD8 T cells in ankylosing spondylitis. Using quantitative 5'-RACE with molecular barcodes, the authors made TCR beta libraries. TCRdb fed the 5' RACE reads into MiXCR, producing one record per CDR3 protein. The sample shows approximately 200,000 distinct CDR3 sequences, around 13% of them seen only once. V lost 0 bases and J 4 bases, leaving 11 bases between the germline ends. This CDR3 comprises 15 residues. Germline V CDR1 and CDR2: SGHRS, YFSETQ. Study-level findings and limits: Reports of some motif variants in reactive arthritis synovial fluid and blood predate this one. It appeared that ankylosing spondylitis blood was characterized by a TCR beta motif of fewer than ten highly homologous variants. Disease-linked clones displayed a CD8+ phenotype and appeared relatively rarely in peripheral blood.

This clonotype has at least ten counts. Its antigen is not known. The sample comprised blood, either unsorted or a sorted T cell fraction (not recorded which). The chain joins TRBV5-1 to TRBJ1-5; D uncertain. This TCR was sampled from a female donor with ankylosing spondylitis or in good health (not recorded which). CDR3 coding DNA: TGCGCCAGCAGCTTGGGGTTAGACTCGAATCAGCCCCAGCATTTT. Its translation is CASSLGLDSNQPQHF.